This passage covers 13 T cell receptor beta chains from one sample sequenced in a study of T cells in Graves' hyperthyroidism and ophthalmopathy. The source material, RNA transcripts, was used to amplify TCR beta CDR3 regions. HTBI primers were used for first-round RT-PCR of the TCR CDR3. TCRdb re-called the multiplex PCR reads through MiXCR, storing one row per CDR3 protein. The table lists about 610,000 distinct CDR3 sequences, 14% to 15% of them singletons. The sequenced material came from blood. Source of these receptors: a woman in her forties with Graves' ophthalmopathy.

This clonotype occurred many times. CDR3 amino acids: CASSLWSGAFF. DNA of the CDR3: TGTGCCAGCAGTTTATGGAGTGGAGCTTTCTTT. The chain carries TRBV28 and TRBJ1-1, with D unresolved. Germline assignment: CDR1 MDHEN and CDR2 SYDVKM. With 0 bases removed from V and 10 bases from J, the gap between germline ends came to 6 bases. The CDR3 sequence is 11 residues long.

This clonotype was seen repeatedly, ten times or more. The chain recombines TRBV6-2 or TRBV6-3 with TRBJ2-2; the D gene is possibly TRBD2 (5 bases). Deletions cut 6 bases from V and 5 bases from J, with 16 bases between. The CDR3 sequence is 15 residues long. CDR1 is MNHEY and CDR2 is SVGEGT in the germline V gene. CDR3 DNA sequence: TGTGCCAGCAGAATCACTAGTCTCGGGACCGGGGAGCTGTTTTTT. This translates into CASRITSLGTGELFF.

This clonotype was recorded at least ten times. This chain uses TRBV12-3 or TRBV12-4 with TRBJ1-1, with D tentatively TRBD1 (5 bases). Trimming took 1 base from V and 4 from J, leaving 10 bases between them. This CDR3 is 14 amino acids long. CDR3 nucleotide sequence: TGTGCCAGCAGTTTAGGGGCAGGGACCACTGAAGCTTTCTTT. Protein sequence: CASSLGAGTTEAFF.

This clonotype was seen a few times. J is TRBJ2-7 and V is TRBV28, with D possibly TRBD1 on 6 matching bases. V was shortened by 6 bases and J by 0 bases, with 15 bases between the two germline ends. This CDR3 is built from 15 residues. Germline assignment: CDR1 MDHEN and CDR2 SYDVKM. CDR3 nucleotide sequence: TGTGCCAGCAGGCATTACCAGGACAGCTCCTACGAGCAGTACTTC. This sequence encodes CASRHYQDSSYEQYF.

The sample holds many counts of this clonotype. CDR3 sequence reads: CASSLIGGGTSGRAAYEQYF. Here the CDR3 DNA reads TGTGCCAGCAGCTTAATAGGGGGAGGGACTAGCGGGAGGGCGGCCTACGAGCAGTACTTC. The chain recombines TRBV7-3 with TRBJ2-7; 16 bases are shared with TRBD2. J lost 2 bases, V lost 1 base, and 11 bases had no gene match. The CDR3 spans 20 residues. Germline loops: CDR1 SGHTA, CDR2 FQGTGA.

There are many counts of this clonotype. The chain recombines TRBV5-5 with TRBJ2-7, with no clear D. V shed 1 base and J shed 7 bases, with 18 bases lying between them. The CDR3 has 15 amino acids. Germline-derived CDR1 and CDR2 are SGHKS and YYEKEE (reference sequence). The CDR3 is CASSLLAGVSSEQYF. The CDR3 DNA reads TGTGCCAGCAGCTTGTTGGCAGGAGTTTCGTCGGAGCAGTACTTC.

The sample holds a few counts of this clonotype. Given a much more abundant clone one base away, this may be a read error. The chain joins TRBV28 to TRBJ2-7, with D possibly TRBD2 on 6 matching bases. The CDR3 is made up of 15 amino acids. Germline CDR1 and CDR2: MDHEN and SYDVKM. In DNA form, the CDR3 reads TGTGCCAGCACTATATACTCGGGACTGTCCTGCGAGCAGTACTTC. Amino acid sequence: CASTIYSGLSCEQYF.

There are many counts of this clonotype. The chain carries TRBV12-3 or TRBV12-4 and TRBJ1-1; TRBD1 aligns across 7 bases. The CDR3 consists of 14 residues. Trimming removed 7 bases from V and 4 bases from J; junction bases left unmatched: 9. CDR3 loop: CASTPGAGGTEAFF. The CDR3 DNA is TGTGCCAGCACCCCCGGGGCAGGGGGCACTGAAGCTTTCTTT.

Ten or more counts support this clonotype. The chain is built from TRBV12-3 or TRBV12-4 and TRBJ1-5, with a possible D match to TRBD1 (5 bases). Trimming cost V 6 bases and J 2 bases, with 14 bases left between them. The CDR3 is made up of 15 amino acids. The DNA for the CDR3 is TGTGCCAGCAGCCGGGACGGGGGAGGCAATCAGCCCCAGCATTTT. Its translation is CASSRDGGGNQPQHF.

The chain recombines TRBV11-2 with TRBJ2-7; 8 nucleotides align to TRBD2. The CDR3 extends over 16 amino acids. Germline CDR1 and CDR2: SGHAT and FQNNGV. V lost 5 bases, J lost 2 bases, and 11 bases stayed unmatched. The CDR3 is CASSLPRTSSTYEQYF. The CDR3 region has the DNA TGTGCCAGCAGCCTCCCCCGGACTAGCAGTACCTACGAGCAGTACTTC.

Many counts were recorded for this clonotype. The chain employs TRBV11-2 and TRBJ2-5; no reliable D call. The CDR3 extends over 14 amino acids. Germline CDR1 reads SGHAT; CDR2 reads FQNNGV. Trimming cost V 5 bases and J 5 bases, with 15 bases left between them. The CDR3 region is CASSPPPDSETQYF. The DNA of the CDR3 is TGTGCCAGCAGCCCGCCCCCAGATTCGGAGACCCAGTACTTC.

The gene calls are TRBV5-1 and TRBJ1-1; TRBD1 might be the D (5 bases). The CDR3 runs to 13 residues. The ends were cut back, 6 bases at V and 4 bases at J, with 13 bases in the middle. Germline V gene sequence: CDR1 SGHRS, CDR2 YFSETQ. The CDR3 DNA follows: TGCGCCAGCACCAACAATCAGGGCACTGAAGCTTTCTTT. The encoded protein is CASTNNQGTEAFF.

This clonotype was seen repeatedly, ten times or more. The rearrangement uses TRBV28 and TRBJ2-7; 9 bases fit TRBD1. Germline trimming cut 3 bases from V and 3 bases from J; bases unmatched to any gene: 6. CDR3 length equals 15 residues. Germline CDR1 MDHEN, CDR2 SYDVKM. CDR3: CASSFSGTGNYEQYF. For the CDR3, the DNA is TGTGCCAGCAGTTTTTCCGGGACAGGGAACTACGAGCAGTACTTC.